The next 25 T cell receptor beta chains were all read from a single sample in a study of blood T cell repertoires in COVID-19. Repertoires were generated with immunoSEQ multiplex PCR, while TCRdb's copy carries only in-frame clones and drops some. The table lists a few hundred thousand clones, 89% of them singletons. Sequencing was performed on peripheral blood. These receptor sequences come from a woman between 40 and 55 years old who had recovered from COVID-19.

The chain is built from TRBV9 and TRBJ1-2; TRBD1 matches 8 bases. The CDR3 extends over 14 amino acids. CDR1 SGDLS and CDR2 YYNGEE come from the germline V gene. Unmatched junction bases numbered 2, after V lost 0 bases and J lost 4 bases. The CDR3 protein is CASSVAGQGYGYTF. CDR3 bases: TGTGCCAGCAGCGTAGCTGGACAGGGCTATGGCTACACCTTC.

CDR3 protein: CASSAGLAMRDTQYF. CDR3 DNA: TGTGCCAGCAGCGCCGGACTAGCGATGCGAGATACGCAGTATTTT. This chain joins TRBV14 and TRBJ2-3; 9 nucleotides match TRBD2. The CDR3 is made up of 15 amino acids. Trimming removed 5 bases from V and 5 bases from J; junction bases left unmatched: 8. CDR1 is SGHDN, CDR2 FVKESK, per germline.

The chain recombines TRBV18 with TRBJ2-2, with D tentatively TRBD1 (6 bases). In germline, CDR1 is KGHSH, CDR2 LQKENI. The CDR3 spans 16 residues. V lost 5 bases, J lost 0 bases, and 13 bases lay in between. CDR3 sequence (DNA): TGTGCCAGCTCATCTATGGACAGTGCGAACACCGGGGAGCTGTTTTTT. Translating it yields CASSSMDSANTGELFF.

The rearrangement uses TRBV28 and TRBJ1-4, with 8 bases that match TRBD1. Germline lookup yields CDR1 MDHEN and CDR2 SYDVKM. The CDR3 covers 15 residues. V lost 7 bases to trimming and J lost 4 bases; unmatched junction nucleotides: 8. The CDR3 DNA sequence: TGTGCCAGCAATCTCCAGGGGGCAAGTAATGAAAAACTGTTTTTT. Its protein product is CASNLQGASNEKLFF.

The chain is built from TRBV7-9 and TRBJ1-2, with D unclear. Germline V lookup: CDR1 SEHNR, CDR2 FQNEAQ (reference sequence). Trimming removed 1 base at V and 4 bases at J, with 13 bases between. The CDR3 runs to 15 residues. The CDR3 is CASSLVGLGSYGYTF. CDR3 DNA: TGTGCCAGCAGCTTAGTGGGCTTGGGGAGCTATGGCTACACCTTC.

This clone came up a few times. The chain employs TRBV7-9 and TRBJ2-1; D is undetermined. Trimming took 6 bases from V and 9 from J, leaving 21 bases between them. The CDR3 consists of 15 residues. CDR1 is SEHNR and CDR2 is FQNEAQ in the germline V gene (reference sequence). CDR3 sequence reads: CASSPRVGIRVEQFF. The CDR3 nucleotides are TGTGCCAGCAGTCCACGGGTAGGAATTCGAGTTGAGCAGTTCTTC.

V and J are TRBV5-1 and TRBJ2-3, with 10 bases fitting TRBD1. The CDR3 contains 14 residues. J was trimmed by 6 bases and V by 4 bases; bases with no gene match: 5. Germline V gene data show CDR1 as SGHRS and CDR2 as YFSETQ. CDR3 sequence reads: CASSRDRGGDTQYF. The CDR3 DNA follows: TGCGCCAGCAGCCGGGACAGGGGAGGGGATACGCAGTATTTT.

The chain is built from TRBV5-6 and TRBJ1-3; D not certain. The CDR3 is 13 residues long. Trimming took off 4 bases at V and 1 base at J, with 6 bases between the two ends. Germline lookup yields CDR1 SGHDT and CDR2 YYEEEE. The CDR3 region is CASSRVSGNTIYF. In DNA form, the CDR3 reads TGTGCCAGCAGCCGGGTGTCTGGAAACACCATATATTTT.

This clone was recorded a few times. CDR3 DNA: TGTGCCAGCAGCGGAACCTTCGGAGAGACCCAGTACTTC. Its translation: CASSGTFGETQYF. This rearrangement joins TRBV9 to TRBJ2-5; no clear D. Per the germline V gene, CDR1 is SGDLS and CDR2 is YYNGEE. The length of the CDR3 is 13 residues. Trimming shortened V by 3 bases and J by 4 bases, and 10 bases separated the two germline ends.

The chain recombines TRBV11-2 with TRBJ2-1; 11 bases are a match to TRBD2. After removal of 5 bases from V and 8 bases from J, the junction contained 11 bases not matched to a gene. Germline values: CDR1 SGHAT, CDR2 FQNNGV. The CDR3 contains 16 residues. The CDR3: CASSPDGSGGADEQFF. The CDR3 nucleotides are TGTGCCAGCAGCCCCGACGGTAGCGGGGGGGCCGATGAGCAGTTCTTC.

This rearrangement joins TRBV30 to TRBJ2-2; TRBD2 is a possible D gene (5 bases). V was trimmed by 0 bases and J by 5 bases, leaving 10 bases between them. From germline, CDR1 is GTSNPN and CDR2 SVGIG (reference sequence). There are 14 residues in the CDR3. The CDR3 loop reads CAWSVQRGTGELFF. CDR3 sequence (DNA): TGTGCCTGGAGTGTACAGAGAGGGACCGGGGAGCTGTTTTTT.

This clone was picked up a small number of times. V and J are TRBV21-1 and TRBJ2-7; the tabulated D call, TRBD1, remains unverified against the DNA. TRBV21-1 is reported as a pseudogene. The CDR3 is 11 amino acids. The CDR3 sequence is CASSKLSKQYV. CDR3 DNA: TGTGCCAGCAGCAAGCTCAGTAAGCAGTACGTC.

This chain links TRBV24-1 with TRBJ1-1; D is perhaps TRBD1 (5 bases). Germline CDR1 KGHDR, CDR2 SFDVKD. This CDR3 comprises 13 residues. V was clipped by 6 bases and J by 2 bases, with 9 bases between them. CDR3 residues: CATSQDKNTEAFF. The CDR3 nucleotides read TGTGCCACCAGTCAGGACAAAAACACTGAAGCTTTCTTT.

The genes are TRBV7-3 and TRBJ2-1, with 7 bases matching TRBD2. The CDR3 is made up of 16 amino acids. The V gene's germline CDR1 is SGHTA and CDR2 FQGTGA. The junction had 11 bases not matched to a gene; V was cut back by 1 base and J by 8 bases. The CDR3 loop reads CASSLRWTRSGDEQFF. The CDR3 region has the DNA TGTGCCAGCAGCTTAAGGTGGACTAGATCTGGGGATGAGCAGTTCTTC.

The rearrangement links TRBV10-3 to TRBJ2-1, with TRBD2 matching 11 bases. From germline, CDR1 is ENHRY and CDR2 SYGVKD. The J segment lost 2 bases and the V segment lost 4 bases, leaving 13 bases of the junction unmatched. The CDR3 totals 19 residues. CDR3 residues: CAISGSGLADALTYNEQFF. The CDR3 region has the DNA TGTGCCATCAGTGGTTCGGGACTAGCGGACGCCCTCACCTACAATGAGCAGTTCTTC.

The gene calls are TRBV11-3 and TRBJ1-1; a weak D match, TRBD1 (6 bases). Deletions cut 4 bases from V and 4 bases from J, with 16 bases between. Germline assignment: CDR1 SGHNT and CDR2 YENEEA. The CDR3 has 15 residues. This CDR3 reads CASSSYLQGGTEAFF. The CDR3 DNA sequence: TGTGCCAGCAGCTCCTATTTACAGGGCGGCACTGAAGCTTTCTTT.

The gene calls are TRBV4-2 and TRBJ2-7; 8 bases are a match to TRBD1. Per germline, CDR1 LGHNA and CDR2 YNFKEQ. With V trimmed by 2 bases and J by 3 bases, 3 bases remained unmatched. This CDR3 region has 14 residues. The CDR3 loop reads CASSQWTGNYEQYF. As DNA, the CDR3 is TGTGCCAGCAGCCAATGGACAGGGAACTACGAGCAGTACTTC.

The V call is TRBV29-1, the J call TRBJ1-3; 7 bases line up with TRBD1. V lost 7 bases, J lost 4 bases, and 13 bases stayed unmatched. The CDR3 runs to 15 residues. CDR1 SQVTM and CDR2 ANQGSEA come from the germline V gene. The CDR3 is CSAVDGQAGGNTIYF. Here the CDR3 DNA reads TGCAGCGCCGTAGACGGACAGGCCGGCGGAAACACCATATATTTT.

The V and J genes are TRBV12-5 and TRBJ2-6, with a tentative D call TRBD1 (5 bases). This CDR3 contains 20 residues. Trimming took off 0 bases at V and 0 bases at J, with 18 bases between the two ends. CDR1 LGHNT and CDR2 FRNRAP come from the germline V gene. The CDR3 spells CASGLVRGQIGPSGANVLTF. The CDR3 bases are TGTGCTAGTGGTTTGGTACGAGGACAAATTGGACCCTCTGGGGCCAACGTCCTGACTTTC.

For this clone: A read error may account for a junction end that differs from germline. The chain is built from TRBV6-5 and TRBJ1-2; D remains unclear. Germline V gene lookup returns CDR1 MNHEY and CDR2 SVGAGI. The CDR3 covers 12 residues. In nucleotides, the CDR3 is TGTGCCAGCACGGGGTATGGGCAGCCCTCTTCCTTC. Translated, it gives CASTGYGQPSSF.

The V gene is TRBV12-3 or TRBV12-4, the J gene TRBJ2-7; 9 positions agree with TRBD1. V dropped 5 bases and J dropped 8; count of bases not matched to a gene: 7. This CDR3 spans 13 amino acids. The CDR3 reads CASSPDRGNKQYF. CDR3 DNA sequence: TGTGCCAGCAGTCCGGACAGGGGTAACAAGCAGTACTTC.

The rearrangement uses TRBV7-9 and TRBJ2-5; 8 bases agree with TRBD1. After removal of 3 bases from V and 2 bases from J, the junction contained 11 bases not matched to a gene. Germline V CDR1 and CDR2: SEHNR, FQNEAQ (reference sequence). This CDR3 region has 17 residues. CDR3 nucleotides: TGTGCCAGCAGCTTGTCCGGGACAGGAGCTTTTCAAGAGACCCAGTACTTC. As protein: CASSLSGTGAFQETQYF.

There are a few counts of this clone. V and J are TRBV28 and TRBJ1-6; D gene uncertain. Germline values: CDR1 MDHEN, CDR2 SYDVKM. The CDR3 is 11 amino acids. The ends were cut back, 6 bases at V and 11 bases at J, with 8 bases in the middle. The CDR3 loop is CASSSRTPLHF. The CDR3 nucleotides read TGTGCCAGCAGCTCGAGGACACCCCTCCACTTT. Based on the CDR3 plus reference TRBV28 and TRBJ1-6, the full variable domain is DVKVTQSSRYLVKRTGEKVFLECVQDMDHENMFWYRQDPGLGLRLIYFSYDVKMKEKGDIPEGYSVSREKKERFSLILESASTNQTSMYLCASSSRTPLHFGNGTRLTVT.

The chain is built from TRBV5-4 and TRBJ2-5; possibly TRBD1 for D (6 bases). The length of the CDR3 is 14 residues. Looked up from germline, CDR1 is SGHNT and CDR2 is YYREEE (reference sequence). Between the trimmed V and J ends, which lost 2 bases and 0 bases, there was a span of 8 bases. The CDR3 coding sequence is TGTGCCAGCAGCTTCACAGGGTACCAAGAGACCCAGTACTTC. Its protein product is CASSFTGYQETQYF.

Of note for this clone: Germline and junction disagree at one end, which may indicate a read error. The V call is TRBV12-5, the J call TRBJ2-1, with TRBD2 as a possible D gene (5 bases). This CDR3 has 9 amino acids. Germline loops: CDR1 LGHNT, CDR2 FRNRAP. The CDR3 region is CASGTSGVF. In DNA, the CDR3 is TGTGCTAGTGGGACCTCCGGGGTCTTC.